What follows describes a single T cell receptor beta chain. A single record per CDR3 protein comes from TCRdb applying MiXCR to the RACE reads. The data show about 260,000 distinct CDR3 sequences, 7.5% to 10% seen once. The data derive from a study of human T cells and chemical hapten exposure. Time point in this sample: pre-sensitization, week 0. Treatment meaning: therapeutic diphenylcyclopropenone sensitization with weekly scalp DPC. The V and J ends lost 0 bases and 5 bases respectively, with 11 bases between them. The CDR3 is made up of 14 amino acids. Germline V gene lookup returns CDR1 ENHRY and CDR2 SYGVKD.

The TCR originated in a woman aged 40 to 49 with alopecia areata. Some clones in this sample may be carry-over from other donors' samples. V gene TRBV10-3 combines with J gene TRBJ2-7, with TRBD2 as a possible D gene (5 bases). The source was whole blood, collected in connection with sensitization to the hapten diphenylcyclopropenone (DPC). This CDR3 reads CAISESSGYDEQYF. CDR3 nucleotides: TGTGCCATCAGTGAGTCGTCGGGGTACGACGAGCAGTACTTC.